Each of the 15 T cell receptor beta chains below was sequenced from the same sample in a study of T cells after yellow fever vaccination. TCRdb re-analysed the 5' RACE reads in MiXCR, keeping a single row per CDR3 protein. Among about 340,000 distinct CDR3 sequences, under 15% were seen once, and the ten largest hold 2.5% to 4%. Sample: CD4+ T cells sorted from PBMCs, taken 15 days after the yellow fever booster vaccination. These receptors all come from a man between 18 and 35 years old who received the YFV17D yellow fever vaccine.

This clonotype showed up just a few times. The rearrangement uses TRBV4-2 and TRBJ1-2; 7 bases are a match to TRBD1. The CDR3 runs 16 residues. CDR1 LGHNA and CDR2 YNFKEQ come from the germline V gene. V lost 1 base and J lost 0; bases outside the gene matches: 5. The CDR3 is CASSQGDSIANYGYTF. The CDR3 coding sequence is TGTGCCAGCAGCCAAGGGGACAGTATAGCTAACTATGGCTACACCTTC.

This clonotype was observed a handful of times. The chain combines TRBV4-1 with TRBJ1-5, with unresolved D. CDR1 and CDR2 (germline): MGHRA, YSYEKL. V was clipped by 0 bases and J by 9 bases, with 18 bases between them. This CDR3 is built from 16 residues. CDR3 amino acids: CASSQDDRLGEWPQHF. The CDR3 bases are TGCGCCAGCAGCCAAGACGATCGACTGGGCGAATGGCCCCAGCATTTT.

This clonotype was observed at least ten times. The chain couples TRBV7-2 to TRBJ2-3; possibly TRBD1 for D (5 bases). Germline loops: CDR1 SGHTA, CDR2 FQGNSA. The CDR3 length is 14 residues. V lost 3 bases, J lost 5 bases, and 12 bases lay in between. CDR3 in DNA: TGTGCCAGCAGCTTGGGTGGGGCGTTAGATACGCAGTATTTT. Amino acid sequence: CASSLGGALDTQYF.

The table lists this clonotype with many counts. This chain connects TRBV12-3 or TRBV12-4 to TRBJ2-5; D unresolved. The CDR3 loop spans 12 amino acids. The germline V and J ends were trimmed by 3 bases and 3 bases, with 5 bases remaining between them. The CDR3 DNA is TGTGCCAGCAGTTTGACGGAAGAGACCCAGTACTTC. It yields the protein CASSLTEETQYF.

This clonotype has more than one count but fewer than ten. V is TRBV7-9 and J is TRBJ2-5; TRBD2 matches at 10 bases. After removal of 5 bases from V and 5 bases from J, the junction contained 5 bases not matched to a gene. The CDR3 contains 14 residues. Per germline, CDR1 SEHNR and CDR2 FQNEAQ (reference sequence). The DNA of the CDR3 is TGTGCCAGCAGCCCTAGCGGGGGCGGCGAGACCCAGTACTTC. It specifies CASSPSGGGETQYF.

The rearrangement links TRBV12-3 or TRBV12-4 to TRBJ1-1; a possible D gene is TRBD1 (6 bases). The CDR3 is 13 residues long. V shed 5 bases and J shed 3 bases, with 10 bases lying between them. DNA for the CDR3: TGTGCCAGCAGTGAACAGGGCTACACTGAAGCTTTCTTT. It encodes CASSEQGYTEAFF.

This clonotype has ten or more counts. The chain employs TRBV5-1 and TRBJ1-1, with D maybe TRBD1 (6 bases). V dropped 4 bases and J dropped 1 base, with 11 bases sitting between them. The germline V gene has CDR1 SGHRS and CDR2 YFSETQ. This CDR3 comprises 14 residues. CDR3 region: CASSQDSWNTEAFF. The CDR3 coding sequence is TGCGCCAGCAGCCAGGACAGTTGGAACACTGAAGCTTTCTTT.

The V call is TRBV20-1, the J call TRBJ1-1; D perhaps matches TRBD1 (6 bases). The CDR3 spans 14 residues. CDR1 is DFQATT, CDR2 SNEGSKA, per germline (reference sequence). V lost 3 bases, J lost 1 base, and 12 bases lay in between. The CDR3 reads CSARLGAGNTEAFF. The CDR3 DNA follows: TGCAGTGCTAGGCTGGGGGCGGGGAACACTGAAGCTTTCTTT.

The chain combines TRBV20-1 with TRBJ2-1; D perhaps matches TRBD2 (6 bases). This CDR3 has 12 amino acids. V was cut by 5 bases and J by 4 bases, with 9 bases left in between. Germline assignment: CDR1 DFQATT and CDR2 SNEGSKA (reference sequence). The DNA for the CDR3 is TGCAGTGCTTTCCGGGAGTACAATGAGCAGTTCTTC. Encoded protein: CSAFREYNEQFF.

The chain employs TRBV18 and TRBJ1-2, with D hard to call. V dropped 2 bases and J dropped 4 bases, with 11 bases sitting between them. The CDR3 spans 14 residues. Germline CDR1 reads KGHSH; CDR2 reads LQKENI. Here the CDR3 reads CASSPSVTLYGYTF. The DNA for the CDR3 is TGTGCCAGCTCACCATCCGTTACCCTCTATGGCTACACCTTC.

This clonotype was counted between two and nine times. The chain is built from TRBV20-1 and TRBJ1-1, with TRBD1 matching 9 bases. The CDR3 length is 15 residues. V shed 5 bases, J shed 0 bases, and the junction held 7 bases outside the gene matches. Germline assignment: CDR1 DFQATT and CDR2 SNEGSKA (reference sequence). The DNA for the CDR3 is TGCAGTGCTCCAATGGGACAGGGCTTGAACACTGAAGCTTTCTTT. Its translation is CSAPMGQGLNTEAFF.

This chain links TRBV4-3 with TRBJ1-2; 7 nucleotides match TRBD1. CDR3 size: 13 residues. Trimming removed 1 base from V and 8 bases from J; junction bases left unmatched: 4. The V gene's germline CDR1 is LGHNA and CDR2 YSLEER. CDR3 residues: CASSQGGDRGYTF. The CDR3, as DNA: TGCGCCAGCAGCCAAGGTGGGGACAGAGGCTACACCTTC.

The chain uses TRBV2 and TRBJ2-1, with 10 positions matching TRBD2. The CDR3 totals 15 residues. V lost 6 bases and J lost 2; bases outside the gene matches: 4. Germline V gene lookup returns CDR1 SNHLY and CDR2 FYNNEI. For the CDR3, the DNA is TGTGCCAGCAGGGGAGGACTAGCGGCCTACAATGAGCAGTTCTTC. It translates to CASRGGLAAYNEQFF.

This rearrangement joins TRBV6-5 to TRBJ2-3; D tentatively fits TRBD1 or TRBD2 (7 bases each). This CDR3 has 14 amino acids. V lost 6 bases, J lost 6 bases, and 16 bases lay in between. Germline values: CDR1 MNHEY, CDR2 SVGAGI. CDR3: CASRPQGGLDTQYF. The DNA of the CDR3 is TGTGCCAGCAGACCCCAGGGGGGGTTGGATACGCAGTATTTT.

V and J are TRBV28 and TRBJ2-7; no clear D gene. Trimming stripped 5 bases from V and 2 bases from J, with 13 bases between. The CDR3 sequence is 14 residues long. CDR1 and CDR2 from the germline V gene are MDHEN and SYDVKM. CDR3 loop: CASSLGVIPYEQYV. The DNA of the CDR3 is TGTGCCAGCAGTCTGGGTGTCATTCCCTACGAGCAGTACGTC.